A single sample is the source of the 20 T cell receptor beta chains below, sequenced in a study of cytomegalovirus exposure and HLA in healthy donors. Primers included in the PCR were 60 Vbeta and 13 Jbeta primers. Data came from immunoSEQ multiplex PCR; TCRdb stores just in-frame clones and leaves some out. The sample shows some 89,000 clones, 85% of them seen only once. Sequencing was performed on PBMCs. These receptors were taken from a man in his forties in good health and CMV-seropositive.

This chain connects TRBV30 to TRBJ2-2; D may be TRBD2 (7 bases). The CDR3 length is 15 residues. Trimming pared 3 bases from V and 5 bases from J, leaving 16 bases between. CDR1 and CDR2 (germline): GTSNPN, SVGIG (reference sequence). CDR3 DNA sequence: TGTGCCTGGAGGAGGGGGGGGAGAATAACCGGGGAGCTGTTTTTT. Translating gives CAWRRGGRITGELFF.

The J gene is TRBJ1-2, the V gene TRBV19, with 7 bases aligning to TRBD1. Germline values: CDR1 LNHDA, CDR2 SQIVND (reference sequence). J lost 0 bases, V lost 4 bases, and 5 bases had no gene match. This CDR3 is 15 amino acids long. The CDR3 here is CASSTGQTANYGYTF. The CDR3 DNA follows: TGTGCCAGTAGTACGGGACAGACAGCTAACTATGGCTACACCTTC.

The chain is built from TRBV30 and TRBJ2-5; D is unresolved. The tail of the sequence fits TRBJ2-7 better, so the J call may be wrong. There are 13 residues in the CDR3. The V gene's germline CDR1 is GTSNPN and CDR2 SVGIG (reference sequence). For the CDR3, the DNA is TGTGCCTGGAGTGTAAGGGTGGACTACGAGCAGTACTTC. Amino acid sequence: CAWSVRVDYEQYF.

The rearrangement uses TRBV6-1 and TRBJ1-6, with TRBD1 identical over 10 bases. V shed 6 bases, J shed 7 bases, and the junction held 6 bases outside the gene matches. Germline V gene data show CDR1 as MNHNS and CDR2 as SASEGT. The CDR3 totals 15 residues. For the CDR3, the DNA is TGTGCCAGCAGAGCCGCGGACAGGGGGAATTCACCCCTCCACTTT. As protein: CASRAADRGNSPLHF.

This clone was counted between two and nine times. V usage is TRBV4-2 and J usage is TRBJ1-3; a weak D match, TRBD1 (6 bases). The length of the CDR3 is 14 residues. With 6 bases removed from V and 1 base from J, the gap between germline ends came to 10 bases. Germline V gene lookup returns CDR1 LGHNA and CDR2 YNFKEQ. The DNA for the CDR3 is TGTGCCAGCAGTACCCAGGGGTCTGGAAACACCATATATTTT. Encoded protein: CASSTQGSGNTIYF.

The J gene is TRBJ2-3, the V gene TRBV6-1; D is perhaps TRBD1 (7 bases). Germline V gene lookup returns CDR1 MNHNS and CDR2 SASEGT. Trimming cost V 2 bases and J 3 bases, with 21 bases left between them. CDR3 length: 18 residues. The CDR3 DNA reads TGTGCCAGCAGTGAAAGACAGGGAGGCCGTAGTAGAACAGATACGCAGTATTTT. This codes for CASSERQGGRSRTDTQYF.

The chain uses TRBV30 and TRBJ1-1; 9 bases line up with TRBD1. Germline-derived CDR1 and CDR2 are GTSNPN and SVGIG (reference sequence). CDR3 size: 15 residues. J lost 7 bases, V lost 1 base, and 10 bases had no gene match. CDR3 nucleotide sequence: TGTGCCTGGAGTGCCGCCAACAGGGGGCCCCTTGAAGCTTTCTTT. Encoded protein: CAWSAANRGPLEAFF.

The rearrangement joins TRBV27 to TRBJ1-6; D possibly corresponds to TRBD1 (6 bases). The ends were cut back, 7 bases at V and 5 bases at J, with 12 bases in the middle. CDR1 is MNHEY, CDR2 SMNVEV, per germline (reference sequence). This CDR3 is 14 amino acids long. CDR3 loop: CASKGEANNSPLHF. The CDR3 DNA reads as TGTGCCAGCAAGGGGGAAGCAAATAATTCACCCCTCCACTTT.

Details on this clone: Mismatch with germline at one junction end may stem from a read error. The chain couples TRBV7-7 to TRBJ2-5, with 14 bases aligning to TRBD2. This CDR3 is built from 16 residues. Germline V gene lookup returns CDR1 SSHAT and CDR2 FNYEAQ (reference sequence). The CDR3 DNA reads TGTGCTAGCAGCCCGAGACTAGCGGGGGGGCCAGAGACCCAGTACTTC. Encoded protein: CASSPRLAGGPETQYF.

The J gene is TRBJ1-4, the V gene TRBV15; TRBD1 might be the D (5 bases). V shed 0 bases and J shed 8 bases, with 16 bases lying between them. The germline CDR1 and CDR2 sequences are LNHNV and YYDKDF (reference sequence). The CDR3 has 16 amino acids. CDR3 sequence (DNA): TGTGCCACCAGCAGAGATGAGGCAGGGCTTGGGGAAAAACTGTTTTTT. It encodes CATSRDEAGLGEKLFF.

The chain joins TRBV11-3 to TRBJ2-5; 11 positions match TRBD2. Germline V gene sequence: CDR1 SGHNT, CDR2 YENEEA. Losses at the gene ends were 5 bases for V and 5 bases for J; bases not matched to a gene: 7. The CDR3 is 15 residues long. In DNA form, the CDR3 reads TGTGCCAGCAGCCAATCTAGCGGGGGGTGGGAGACCCAGTACTTC. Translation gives CASSQSSGGWETQYF.

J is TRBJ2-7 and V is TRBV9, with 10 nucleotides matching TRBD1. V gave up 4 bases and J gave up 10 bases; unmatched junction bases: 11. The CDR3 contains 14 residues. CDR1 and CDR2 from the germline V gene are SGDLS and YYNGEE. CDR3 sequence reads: CASSPEVDRGFQYF. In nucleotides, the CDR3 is TGTGCCAGCAGCCCCGAGGTGGACAGGGGGTTTCAGTACTTC.

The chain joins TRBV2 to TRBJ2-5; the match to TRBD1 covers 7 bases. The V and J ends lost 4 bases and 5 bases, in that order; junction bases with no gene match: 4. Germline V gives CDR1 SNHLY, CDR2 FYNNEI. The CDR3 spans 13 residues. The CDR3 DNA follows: TGTGCCAGCAGTGGACAGGGTGTCGAGACCCAGTACTTC. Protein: CASSGQGVETQYF.

The CDR3 region has the DNA TGTGCCAGTAGTAATTTCAGGGACTATGGCTACACCTTC. Its translation is CASSNFRDYGYTF. The chain couples TRBV19 to TRBJ1-2; TRBD1 might be the D (5 bases). This CDR3 comprises 13 residues. Germline CDR1 and CDR2: LNHDA and SQIVND (reference sequence). V was clipped by 4 bases and J by 3 bases, with 9 bases between them.

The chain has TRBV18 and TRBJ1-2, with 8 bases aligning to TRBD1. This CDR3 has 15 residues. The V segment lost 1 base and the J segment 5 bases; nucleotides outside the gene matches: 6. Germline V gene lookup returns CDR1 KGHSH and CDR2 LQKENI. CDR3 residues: CASSPRTGKGYGYTF. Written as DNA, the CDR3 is TGTGCCAGCTCACCACGGACAGGGAAGGGGTATGGCTACACCTTC.

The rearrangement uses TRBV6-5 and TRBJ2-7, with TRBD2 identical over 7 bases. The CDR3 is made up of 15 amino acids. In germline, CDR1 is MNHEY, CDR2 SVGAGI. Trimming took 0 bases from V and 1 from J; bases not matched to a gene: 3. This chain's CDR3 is CASSYSSSGSYEQYF. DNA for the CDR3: TGTGCCAGCAGTTACTCGTCTAGCGGTTCCTACGAGCAGTACTTC.

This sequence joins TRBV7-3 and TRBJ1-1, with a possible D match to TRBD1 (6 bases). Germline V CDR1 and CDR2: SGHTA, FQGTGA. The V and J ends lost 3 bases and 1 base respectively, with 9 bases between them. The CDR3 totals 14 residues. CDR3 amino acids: CASSFAGENTEAFF. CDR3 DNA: TGTGCCAGCAGCTTCGCAGGGGAGAACACTGAAGCTTTCTTT.

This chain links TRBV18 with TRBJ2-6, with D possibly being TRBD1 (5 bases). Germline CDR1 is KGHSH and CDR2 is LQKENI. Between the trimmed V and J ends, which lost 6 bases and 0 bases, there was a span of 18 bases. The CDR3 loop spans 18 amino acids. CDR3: CASSQMTVSGSGANVLTF. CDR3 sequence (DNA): TGTGCCAGCTCCCAAATGACAGTTTCCGGCTCTGGGGCCAACGTCCTGACTTTC.

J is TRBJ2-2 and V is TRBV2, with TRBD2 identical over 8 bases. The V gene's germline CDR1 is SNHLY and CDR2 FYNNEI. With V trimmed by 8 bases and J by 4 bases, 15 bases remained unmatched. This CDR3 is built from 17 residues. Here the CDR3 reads CASREERGGPPTGELFF. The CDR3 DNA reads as TGTGCCAGCCGGGAAGAGCGCGGGGGGCCTCCCACCGGGGAGCTGTTTTTT.

Here the CDR3 reads CASSLAPTGGKESEQFF. The CDR3 DNA reads as TGTGCCAGCAGCTTAGCGCCGACAGGGGGAAAAGAAAGTGAGCAGTTCTTC. This chain connects TRBV7-2 to TRBJ2-1, with 9 bases lining up with TRBD1. V gave up 0 bases and J gave up 9 bases; unmatched junction bases: 12. The CDR3 contains 17 residues. CDR1 is SGHTA and CDR2 is FQGNSA in the germline V gene.